Listed here are 19 T cell receptor beta chains from one sample, sequenced in a study of identical twins. TCRdb independently ran MiXCR on the 5' RACE reads; one entry per CDR3 protein. This table holds some 190,000 distinct CDR3 sequences, around a sixth found once. These same data were also listed under a study on T cells expressing NK-cell markers.

Sequenced input: CD8+ T cells sorted from blood. These TCRs come from a woman younger than 35 in good health.

In its sample, this clonotype was seen many times. V usage is TRBV20-1 and J usage is TRBJ1-1, with TRBD1 as a possible D gene (6 bases). With 2 bases removed from V and 4 bases from J, the gap between germline ends came to 11 bases. Per germline, CDR1 DFQATT and CDR2 SNEGSKA (reference sequence). The CDR3 loop spans 13 amino acids. The CDR3 region is CSARNRASTEAFF. In nucleotides, the CDR3 is TGCAGTGCTAGAAACAGGGCGAGCACTGAAGCTTTCTTT.

This clonotype has only a few counts. The rearrangement links TRBV6-2 or TRBV6-3 to TRBJ2-7, with TRBD1 as a possible D gene (6 bases). Trimming stripped 10 bases from V and 3 bases from J, with 13 bases between. This CDR3 is built from 12 residues. Germline V gene sequence: CDR1 MNHEY, CDR2 SVGEGT. CDR3 bases: TGTGCCACAACAGGGTTTGGCTACGAGCAGTACTTC. Protein: CATTGFGYEQYF.

This clonotype occurred a few times. This chain uses TRBV12-3 or TRBV12-4 with TRBJ2-7; D ambiguous. The V gene lost 7 bases and the J gene lost 4 bases, with 11 bases spanning the gap. The CDR3 is 12 residues long. The CDR3 sequence is CASTTVGYEQYF. CDR3 bases: TGTGCCAGCACTACCGTAGGGTACGAGCAGTACTTC.

A few counts support this clonotype. V usage is TRBV14 and J usage is TRBJ2-3; no definite D call. V gave up 0 bases and J gave up 7 bases, with 11 bases separating them. CDR1 and CDR2 (germline): SGHDN, FVKESK. The CDR3 runs 14 residues. CDR3 sequence: CASSQEIAVNTQYF. The CDR3 DNA follows: TGTGCCAGCAGCCAAGAAATCGCGGTGAATACGCAGTATTTT.

This chain links TRBV12-3 or TRBV12-4 with TRBJ2-1; no clear D gene. Trimming removed 3 bases at V and 8 bases at J, with 14 bases between. This CDR3 contains 14 residues. This CDR3 reads CASSFYGYVHEQFF. The DNA of the CDR3 is TGTGCCAGCAGTTTTTATGGCTATGTGCATGAGCAGTTCTTC.

This chain uses TRBV5-1 with TRBJ2-6, with D hard to call. Trimming removed 2 bases at V and 0 bases at J, with 9 bases between. Germline-derived CDR1 and CDR2 are SGHRS and YFSETQ. The CDR3 is 16 amino acids. The CDR3 sequence: CASSFLWLSGANVLTF. CDR3 coding DNA: TGCGCCAGCAGCTTCTTGTGGCTCTCTGGGGCCAACGTCCTGACTTTC.

The chain couples TRBV4-1 to TRBJ2-1, with no clear D. V gave up 2 bases and J gave up 0 bases, with 8 bases separating them. This CDR3 has 15 amino acids. The germline V gene has CDR1 MGHRA and CDR2 YSYEKL. The CDR3 nucleotides are TGCGCCAGCAGCCAATTGAAGAGCTCCTACAATGAGCAGTTCTTC. Protein sequence: CASSQLKSSYNEQFF.

V and J are TRBV12-3 or TRBV12-4 and TRBJ2-1, with D uncertain. This CDR3 is built from 12 residues. Trimming removed 5 bases from V and 14 bases from J, with 16 bases in between. The CDR3 here is CASSQPSKVKFF. In DNA form, the CDR3 reads TGTGCCAGCAGTCAACCCAGTAAAGTTAAGTTCTTC.

This clonotype came up a few times. This chain uses TRBV4-3 with TRBJ2-1, with 13 bases matching TRBD2. The CDR3 has 18 amino acids. Germline CDR1 is LGHNA and CDR2 is YSLEER. The trim removed 3 bases at V and 10 bases at J, leaving 15 bases unmatched. The CDR3 spells CASSHGTSGNKLSGEQFF. The DNA for the CDR3 is TGCGCCAGCAGCCACGGGACTAGCGGGAACAAGCTGTCGGGGGAGCAGTTCTTC.

The rearrangement uses TRBV29-1 and TRBJ1-2, with a tentative D call TRBD1 (6 bases). The germline CDR1 and CDR2 sequences are SQVTM and ANQGSEA. V shed 7 bases and J shed 1 base, with 13 bases lying between them. The CDR3 has 13 residues. CDR3 region: CSDKTGVNYGYTF. The CDR3 nucleotides are TGCAGCGACAAGACAGGAGTTAACTATGGCTACACCTTC.

This clonotype was seen a few times. The chain couples TRBV20-1 to TRBJ2-5; D is ambiguous. Germline V CDR1 and CDR2: DFQATT, SNEGSKA (reference sequence). The CDR3 loop spans 12 amino acids. V dropped 2 bases and J dropped 3 bases, with 7 bases sitting between them. CDR3 nucleotide sequence: TGCAGTGCTAGACTACGCGAAGAGACCCAGTACTTC. The encoded protein is CSARLREETQYF.

V is TRBV12-3 or TRBV12-4 and J is TRBJ2-1; 9 bases are shared with TRBD1. The CDR3 contains 16 residues. Trimming took 2 bases from V and 4 from J; bases not matched to a gene: 6. The CDR3, as DNA: TGTGCCAGCAGTTTACCCGGGACAGGGACTTACAATGAGCAGTTCTTC. This encodes CASSLPGTGTYNEQFF.

In this sample, this clonotype turned up a few times. This chain connects TRBV11-2 to TRBJ1-2; D remains ambiguous. Germline V gene data show CDR1 as SGHAT and CDR2 as FQNNGV. The V end lost 4 bases, the J end lost 3 bases, and 9 bases lay between the germline ends. CDR3 length: 13 residues. In DNA, the CDR3 is TGTGCCAGCAGCTCCCGGGAGTACTATGGCTACACCTTC. Translating it yields CASSSREYYGYTF.

The V and J genes are TRBV5-5 and TRBJ1-4; D is perhaps TRBD1 (5 bases). Trimming left V 3 bases short and J 5 bases short, with 17 bases between. Germline CDR1 is SGHKS and CDR2 is YYEKEE (reference sequence). This CDR3 has 16 amino acids. This CDR3 is CASSSRGRGENEKLFF. The CDR3 DNA sequence: TGTGCCAGCAGCTCCCGCGGCCGGGGGGAGAATGAAAAACTGTTTTTT.

The V and J genes are TRBV7-9 and TRBJ2-1, with a tentative D call TRBD1 (5 bases). V lost 2 bases, J lost 6 bases, and 14 bases lay in between. The germline CDR1 and CDR2 sequences are SEHNR and FQNEAQ (reference sequence). CDR3 length: 15 residues. CDR3 sequence: CASSLRQQPRNEQFF. In DNA, the CDR3 is TGTGCCAGCAGCTTAAGACAGCAGCCTCGCAATGAGCAGTTCTTC.

This clonotype showed up just a few times. This chain uses TRBV12-3 or TRBV12-4 with TRBJ1-2; D is unresolved. The germline V and J ends were trimmed by 10 bases and 8 bases, with 17 bases remaining between them. The CDR3 extends over 12 amino acids. CDR3 amino acids: CAIPLRSGGYTF. The CDR3, as DNA: TGTGCCATCCCTCTTCGATCGGGCGGCTACACCTTC.

The V and J genes are TRBV3-1 and TRBJ2-1, with 7 bases aligning to TRBD2. The CDR3 spans 15 residues. Germline CDR1 and CDR2: LGHDT and YNNKEL (reference sequence). With V trimmed by 1 base and J by 6 bases, 6 bases remained unmatched. CDR3 region: CASSQGLAASNEQFF. CDR3 sequence (DNA): TGTGCCAGCAGCCAAGGGCTAGCGGCGAGCAATGAGCAGTTCTTC.

This clonotype was found many times. The genes are TRBV5-1 and TRBJ2-5; TRBD2 matches 8 bases. The J segment lost 2 bases and the V segment lost 0 bases, leaving 9 bases of the junction unmatched. The CDR3 runs 17 residues. Per the germline V gene, CDR1 is SGHRS and CDR2 is YFSETQ. The CDR3: CASSLVGGLAGQETQYF. As DNA, the CDR3 is TGCGCCAGCAGCTTGGTAGGCGGATTAGCGGGGCAAGAGACCCAGTACTTC.

The V call is TRBV13, the J call TRBJ2-7; D is possibly TRBD1 (5 bases). Trimming shortened V by 5 bases and J by 4 bases, and 18 bases separated the two germline ends. CDR1 is PRHDT and CDR2 is FYEKMQ in the germline V gene (reference sequence). This CDR3 has 15 amino acids. CDR3 DNA sequence: TGTGCCAGCAGCACCCTAGGGGTTCCCTCATACGAGCAGTACTTC. Encoded protein: CASSTLGVPSYEQYF.